This passage covers 9 T cell receptor beta chains from one sample sequenced in a study of T cell responses to AZD1222 COVID-19 vaccine. The assay was immunoSEQ multiplex PCR, and TCRdb's table has in-frame clones only and misses some. The sample records fewer than 150,000 clones, about 89% being singletons. The material sequenced was peripheral blood, taken 28 days after the second AZD1222 dose. The receptors were gathered from an adult who received the AZD1222 COVID-19 vaccine.

This chain connects TRBV4-1 to TRBJ2-5; D uncertain. V lost 2 bases and J lost 5, with 6 bases in between. This CDR3 spans 12 amino acids. Germline V CDR1 and CDR2: MGHRA, YSYEKL. The CDR3 nucleotides read TGCGCCAGCAGCCAAAATGCGGAGACCCAGTACTTC. Translation gives CASSQNAETQYF.

CDR3 amino acids: CASSRGGRGGYTF. The CDR3 bases are TGCGCCAGCAGCCGAGGAGGGAGAGGTGGCTACACCTTC. The chain recombines TRBV4-3 with TRBJ1-2, with D unclear. Per the germline V gene, CDR1 is LGHNA and CDR2 is YSLEER. V dropped 4 bases and J dropped 7 bases, with 13 bases sitting between them. CDR3 length: 13 amino acids.

The chain recombines TRBV11-1 with TRBJ2-5; 12 nucleotides line up with TRBD2. The CDR3 loop spans 16 amino acids. The germline V gene encodes CDR1 SGHAT and CDR2 FQDESV (reference sequence). The V segment lost 3 bases and the J segment 5 bases; nucleotides outside the gene matches: 7. This CDR3 reads CASSFLAGGMMETQYF. For the CDR3, the DNA is TGTGCCAGCAGCTTTCTAGCGGGGGGGATGATGGAGACCCAGTACTTC.

The genes are TRBV12-3 or TRBV12-4 and TRBJ2-7, with D unresolved. This CDR3 is 9 amino acids long. V lost 4 bases to trimming and J lost 5 bases, with 0 bases between them. CDR3 loop: CASSYEQYF. CDR3 DNA sequence: TGTGCCAGCAGTTACGAGCAGTACTTC.

This chain uses TRBV12-3 or TRBV12-4 with TRBJ1-2, with D possibly TRBD1 on 6 matching bases. The CDR3 covers 13 residues. The V end was cut by 7 bases, the J end by 8 bases, with 17 bases between. The CDR3 region is CASTLGGAGGYTF. CDR3 DNA sequence: TGTGCCAGCACCTTGGGGGGGGCAGGCGGCTACACCTTC.

V gene TRBV6-1 combines with J gene TRBJ2-1; TRBD1 agrees at 9 bases. The length of the CDR3 is 15 residues. The germline CDR1 and CDR2 sequences are MNHNS and SASEGT. V trimming: 2 bases; J trimming: 6 bases; junction bases outside the gene matches: 5. The DNA for the CDR3 is TGTGCCAGCAGTGAAAGGTGGGGACAGGGCAATGAGCAGTTCTTC. Translating gives CASSERWGQGNEQFF.

The CDR3 DNA sequence: TGCGCCAGCAGCTTAGGGACAAGCTATGGCTACACCTTC. Translated: CASSLGTSYGYTF. This sequence joins TRBV5-1 and TRBJ1-2, with D maybe TRBD1 (6 bases). Per the germline V gene, CDR1 is SGHRS and CDR2 is YFSETQ. Trimming removed 2 bases at V and 4 bases at J, with 9 bases between. CDR3 length: 13 residues.

The rearrangement uses TRBV9 and TRBJ2-5; 7 nucleotides match TRBD2. Germline-derived CDR1 and CDR2 are SGDLS and YYNGEE. Trimming took 2 bases from V and 7 from J; bases not matched to a gene: 14. The CDR3 is 16 residues long. The CDR3 here is CASSVDPGTSEVTQYF. Here the CDR3 DNA reads TGTGCCAGCAGCGTCGATCCGGGAACTAGCGAAGTGACCCAGTACTTC.

V usage is TRBV4-3 and J usage is TRBJ1-1; weak D call: TRBD1 (5 bases). Trimming removed 1 base at V and 4 bases at J, with 19 bases between. Per germline, CDR1 LGHNA and CDR2 YSLEER. The CDR3 is 17 residues long. CDR3 DNA: TGCGCCAGCAGCCAAGGCCTCGGAGGGACCCGAACCACTGAAGCTTTCTTT. This gives the protein CASSQGLGGTRTTEAFF.